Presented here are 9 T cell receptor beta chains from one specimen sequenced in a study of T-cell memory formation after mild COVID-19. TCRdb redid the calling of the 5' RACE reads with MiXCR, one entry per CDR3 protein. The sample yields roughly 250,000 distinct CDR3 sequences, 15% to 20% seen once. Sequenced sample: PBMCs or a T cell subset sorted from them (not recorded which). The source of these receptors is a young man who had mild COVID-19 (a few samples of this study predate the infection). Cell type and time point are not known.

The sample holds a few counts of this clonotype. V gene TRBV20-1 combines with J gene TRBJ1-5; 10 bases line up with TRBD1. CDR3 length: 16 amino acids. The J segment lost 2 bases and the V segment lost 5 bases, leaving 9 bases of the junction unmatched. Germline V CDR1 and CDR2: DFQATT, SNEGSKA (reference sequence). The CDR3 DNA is TGCAGTGCTCCCGATCCCGGGACAGGGGGCAATCAGCCCCAGCATTTT. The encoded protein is CSAPDPGTGGNQPQHF.

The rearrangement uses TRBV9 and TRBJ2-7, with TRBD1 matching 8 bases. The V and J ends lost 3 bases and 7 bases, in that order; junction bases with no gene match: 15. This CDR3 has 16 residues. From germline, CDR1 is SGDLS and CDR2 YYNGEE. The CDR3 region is CASSGGSGTGLGEQYF. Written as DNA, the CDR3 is TGTGCCAGCAGCGGGGGCTCCGGGACAGGCCTTGGGGAGCAGTACTTC.

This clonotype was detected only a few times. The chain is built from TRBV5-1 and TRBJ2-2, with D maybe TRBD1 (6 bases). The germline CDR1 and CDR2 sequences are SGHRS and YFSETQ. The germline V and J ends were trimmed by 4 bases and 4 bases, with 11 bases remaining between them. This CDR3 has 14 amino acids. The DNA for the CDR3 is TGCGCCAGCAGCACTCACAGGGCCACCGGGGAGCTGTTTTTT. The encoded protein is CASSTHRATGELFF.

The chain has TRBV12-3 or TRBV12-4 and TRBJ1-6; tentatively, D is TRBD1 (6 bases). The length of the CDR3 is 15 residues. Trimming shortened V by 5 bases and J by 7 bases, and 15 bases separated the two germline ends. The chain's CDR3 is CASSLMVRGNSPLHF. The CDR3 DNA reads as TGTGCCAGCAGTCTAATGGTCAGGGGAAATTCACCCCTCCACTTT.

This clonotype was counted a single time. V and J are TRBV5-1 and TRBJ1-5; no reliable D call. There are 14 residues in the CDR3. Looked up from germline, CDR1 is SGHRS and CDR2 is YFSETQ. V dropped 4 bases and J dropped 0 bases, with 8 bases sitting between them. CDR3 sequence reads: CASSREYSNQPQHF. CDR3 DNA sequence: TGCGCCAGCAGCCGAGAATATAGCAATCAGCCCCAGCATTTT.

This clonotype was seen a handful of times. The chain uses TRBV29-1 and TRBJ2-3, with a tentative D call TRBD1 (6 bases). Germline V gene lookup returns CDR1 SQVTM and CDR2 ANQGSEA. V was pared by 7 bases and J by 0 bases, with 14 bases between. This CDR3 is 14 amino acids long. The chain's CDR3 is CSAEDRTSTDTQYF. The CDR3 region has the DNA TGCAGCGCTGAGGACAGAACTAGCACAGATACGCAGTATTTT.

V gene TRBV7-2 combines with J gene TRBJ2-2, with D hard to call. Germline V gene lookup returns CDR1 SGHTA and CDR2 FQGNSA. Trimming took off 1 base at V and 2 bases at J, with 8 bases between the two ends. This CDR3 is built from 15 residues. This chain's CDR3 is CASSLGSYNTGELFF. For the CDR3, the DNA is TGTGCCAGCAGCTTAGGGTCCTACAACACCGGGGAGCTGTTTTTT.

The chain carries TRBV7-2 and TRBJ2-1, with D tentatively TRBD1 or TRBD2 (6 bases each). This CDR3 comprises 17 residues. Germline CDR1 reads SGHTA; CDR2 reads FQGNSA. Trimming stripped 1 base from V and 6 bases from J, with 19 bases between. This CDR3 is CASSLGTVSISGNEQFF. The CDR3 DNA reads TGTGCCAGCAGCTTAGGGACAGTGAGTATTAGCGGCAATGAGCAGTTCTTC.

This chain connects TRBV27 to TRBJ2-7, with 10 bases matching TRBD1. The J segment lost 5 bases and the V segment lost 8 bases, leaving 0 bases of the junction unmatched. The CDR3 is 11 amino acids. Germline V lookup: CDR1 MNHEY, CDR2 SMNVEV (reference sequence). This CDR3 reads CASGTGDEQYF. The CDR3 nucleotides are TGTGCCAGCGGGACAGGGGACGAGCAGTACTTC.